This T cell receptor beta chain appears in the sequencing data of a study of OX40 agonist ivuxolimab in advanced cancers. Study overall: Partial responses were achieved by three patients, of whom one had hepatocellular carcinoma and two had cutaneous melanoma.

Sequencing was performed with immunoSEQ multiplex PCR; in TCRdb, only in-frame clones are kept and a portion is missing. The sample carries 50,000 to 55,000 clones, around 87% recorded once. In germline, CDR1 is SGHAT, CDR2 FQDESV (reference sequence). The CDR3 extends over 15 amino acids. Trimming at V came to 2 bases and at J to 9 bases, leaving 12 bases not matched to a gene. Patients with autoimmune history or systemic immunosuppression were excluded. Sample: CD4+ or CD8+ T cells sorted from blood, taken in a trial of the OX40 agonist ivuxolimab. This TCR was sampled from an adult with an advanced solid tumor such as melanoma, head and neck, liver or kidney cancer. The chain employs TRBV11-1 and TRBJ1-2, with TRBD1 matching over 7 bases. CDR3 nucleotides: TGTGCCAGCAGCTTATACGGAGGGACAGTAAGTCGCTACACCTTC. Amino acids: CASSLYGGTVSRYTF.